The TCR beta chain under discussion was sequenced for a study of T cells in Graves' hyperthyroidism and ophthalmopathy (dated by TCRdb to between 2018 and 2021). At the level of the whole study: Peripheral blood samples were taken at initial diagnosis, before any treatment was given. TCR V-J signatures able to tell the groups apart were searched for in a discovery cohort of about a hundred patients, of whom more than 40 had Graves' ophthalmopathy and around 57 had stable Graves' hyperthyroidism. Whether ophthalmopathy could be predicted prospectively was tested in an independent validation cohort made up of approximately 19 hyperthyroidism patients plus 17 patients who later progressed to ophthalmopathy. The 100 discovery patients were randomly split 7:3 into training and test sets. The study also compared thyroid tissue and blood T-cell repertoires from over 5 Graves' hyperthyroidism patients. After sampling, hyperthyroidism patients received methimazole starting at 30 mg daily, and ophthalmopathy patients received high-dose intravenous methylprednisolone. The paper reports TCR Vbeta CDR3 sequencing of roughly 140 peripheral blood samples: around 45 ophthalmopathy, under 85 hyperthyroidism and around 17 progressor patients. General conclusions and limits of the study: In validation, the model predicted progression to ophthalmopathy with approximately 71% sensitivity and around 72% specificity, a median of around six months before onset. Sample size was not statistically predetermined, and investigators were not blinded to group allocation. A 13 V-J signature model separated ophthalmopathy from stable hyperthyroidism, with roughly 88% sensitivity and 81% to 82% specificity in cross-validation and 80%/75% in testing. Blood samples also contained most of the expanded thyroid clonotypes (frequency above 0.001), which suggests that blood repertoires may reflect thyroid immune responses.

Notes on this clonotype: Its antigen specificity is not known. No clone much larger than this one lies a single base away; base qualities are absent.

The TCR beta CDR3 regions were amplified from RNA transcripts. The first round of RT-PCR for the TCR CDR3 was performed with the HTBI primer set and the Qiagen OneStep RT-PCR kit. Libraries were constructed in a second round of multiplex PCR, after which size selection and purification were carried out. The libraries were sequenced on an Illumina HiSeq2000 using paired-end 100 bp reads. Regarding the original processing steps: SOAPnuke was used to process the raw data, throwing out any read that contained adapters or uncalled bases, had a mean Phred below 15, or lacked an exact constant-primer or identifier match. COPE v1.2.5 was used to merge the high-quality paired reads, and each unique nucleotide sequence was defined as a clonotype. MiTCR v1.1 was used to align the clonotypes against IMGT TRBV, TRBD and TRBJ reference segments. The analysis included only V-J combinations with a frequency above 0.0001, which together covered around 99% of the repertoires. The TCS score was defined as the ratio of F50 (clonal expansion) to E x V (chaos), calculated using BLOSUM62-based TCRdist between CDR3 peptides within each V-J. Welch's t-statistics and random forest reduced around 510 V-J features to roughly 13, which were used in a naive Bayes classifier (R e1071). TCRdb reran the public reads through fastp at Q25 and MiXCR, keeping productive beta chains. Every CDR3 protein is listed once, alongside the most common genes and DNA of its rows. It is TCRdb's table, rather than the study itself, that gives the V and J calls and clone size. The sample has a few hundred thousand distinct CDR3 sequences on record, around 16% of them singletons. Jointly, the top ten make up 25% to 35% of the sample.

Hyperthyroidism patients were newly diagnosed, had a disease duration of under 2 months, and were aged 18 to 65 years. Exclusion was applied to patients with uncontrolled infections, other autoimmune diseases, pregnancy or lactation. Diagnoses were established on the basis of clinical symptoms, serum thyroxine and TRAb, thyroid ultrasound, and orbital computed tomography. For progressor patients, blood was drawn at the first diagnosis of hyperthyroidism, before any ophthalmopathy symptoms had appeared. PBMCs were isolated from approximately 10 ml of fresh peripheral blood by Ficoll-Paque density gradient centrifugation. Progressor patients were defined as those initially diagnosed with Graves' hyperthyroidism in whom ophthalmopathy developed during follow-up. Total RNA was extracted using Trizol reagent, and RNA quality was assessed on an Agilent 2100 Bioanalyzer. Measured from the cysteine to the phenylalanine, the CDR3 is 15 residues long. The only DNA kept is the CDR3, 45 bases in frame from the first base. Looking up the germline V gene yields CDR1 MGHRA and CDR2 YSYEKL. Trimming at the junction amounts to 4 bases on V and 3 bases on J, and the germline ends lie 12 bases apart.

This clonotype originated in a woman aged 18-35 years with Graves' hyperthyroidism that later progressed to Graves' ophthalmopathy. The rearranged chain carries TRBV4-1 and TRBJ2-2; the D gene is perhaps TRBD2, on 5 matching bases. Input material: blood. The CDR3 protein: CASSRTVLDTGELFF. The DNA sequence is TGCGCCAGCAGCCGGACTGTTCTGGACACCGGGGAGCTGTTTTTT.